This T cell receptor (beta chain) was observed in a study of OX40 agonist ivuxolimab in advanced cancers. Study overall: Two cutaneous melanoma patients and one hepatocellular carcinoma patient, three in all, had partial responses. Overall study findings and caveats: Within 6 weeks, CD4+ and CD8+ blood T cells expanded clonally at 0.1 to 3.0 mg/kg. Low normalized T-cell clonal expansion was also seen in some nonresponders.

About this clone itself: Its antigen is unknown.

Germline CDR1 MNHEY, CDR2 SVGAGI. V was clipped by 0 bases and J by 5 bases, with 11 bases between them. The CDR3 runs to 15 residues. Profiling relied on immunoSEQ multiplex PCR, and the TCRdb table lists in-frame clones only, not all of them. The data contain 77,000 or so clones, approximately 86% of them singletons. This TCR was recovered from an adult with an advanced solid tumor such as melanoma, head and neck, liver or kidney cancer. This chain uses TRBV6-5 with TRBJ1-5; D is perhaps TRBD1 (6 bases). The sample in question was CD4+ or CD8+ T cells sorted from blood, obtained in a trial of the OX40 agonist ivuxolimab. The CDR3 loop reads CASSYSAQGDQPQHF. The CDR3 DNA sequence: TGTGCCAGCAGTTACTCCGCACAGGGCGATCAGCCCCAGCATTTT.